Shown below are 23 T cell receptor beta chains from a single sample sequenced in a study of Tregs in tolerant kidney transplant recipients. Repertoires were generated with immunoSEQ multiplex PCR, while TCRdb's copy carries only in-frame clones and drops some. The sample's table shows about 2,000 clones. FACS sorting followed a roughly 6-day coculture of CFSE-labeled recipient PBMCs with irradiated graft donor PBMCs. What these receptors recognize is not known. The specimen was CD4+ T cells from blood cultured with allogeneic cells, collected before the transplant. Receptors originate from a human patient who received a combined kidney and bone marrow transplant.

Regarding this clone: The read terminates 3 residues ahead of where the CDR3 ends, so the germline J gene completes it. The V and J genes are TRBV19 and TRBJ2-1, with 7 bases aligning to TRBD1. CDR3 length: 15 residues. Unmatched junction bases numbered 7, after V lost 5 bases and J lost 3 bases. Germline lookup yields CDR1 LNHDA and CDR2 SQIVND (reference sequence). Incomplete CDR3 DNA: TGTGCCAGTAGTCTTCGGACAGGCGGCTACAATGAG. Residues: CASSLRTGGYNE. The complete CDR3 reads CASSLRTGGYNEQFF.

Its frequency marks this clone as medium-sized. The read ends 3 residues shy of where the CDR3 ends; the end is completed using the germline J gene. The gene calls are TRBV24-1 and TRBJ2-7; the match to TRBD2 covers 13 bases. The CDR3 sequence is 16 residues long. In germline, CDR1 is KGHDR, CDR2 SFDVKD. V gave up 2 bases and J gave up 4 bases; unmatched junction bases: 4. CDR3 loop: CATSDSGLAGKYEQYF. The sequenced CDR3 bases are TGTGCCACCAGTGATTCGGGACTAGCGGGAAAATACGAG.

The sequenced CDR3 bases are TGTGCTAGTGGTTTGGACGGTACCTACGAG. Residues: CASGLDGTYE. The CDR3 in full is CASGLDGTYEQYF. The chain has TRBV12-5 and TRBJ2-7, with D uncertain. The read stops 3 residues short of the end of the CDR3; the missing end is completed from the germline J gene. Germline V gives CDR1 LGHNT, CDR2 FRNRAP. Trimming stripped 1 base from V and 2 bases from J, with 6 bases between. The CDR3 runs to 13 residues.

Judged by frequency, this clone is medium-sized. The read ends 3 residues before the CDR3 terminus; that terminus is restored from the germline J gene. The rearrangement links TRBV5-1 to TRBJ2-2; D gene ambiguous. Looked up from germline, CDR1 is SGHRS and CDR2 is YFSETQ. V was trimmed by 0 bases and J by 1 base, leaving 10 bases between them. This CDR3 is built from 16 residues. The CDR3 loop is CASSLGGSLNTGELFF. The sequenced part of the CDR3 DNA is TGCGCCAGCAGCTTGGGCGGATCCCTGAACACCGGGGAG.

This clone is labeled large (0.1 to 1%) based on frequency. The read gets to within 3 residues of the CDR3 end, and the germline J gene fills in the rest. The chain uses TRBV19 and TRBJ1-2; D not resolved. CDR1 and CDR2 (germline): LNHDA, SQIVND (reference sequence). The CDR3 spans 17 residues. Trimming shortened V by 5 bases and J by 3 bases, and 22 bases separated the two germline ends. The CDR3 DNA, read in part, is TGTGCCAGTAGTTTGAGCCAATTTGGGCCCTTTTACTATGGC. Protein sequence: CASSLSQFGPFYYG. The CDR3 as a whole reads CASSLSQFGPFYYGYTF.

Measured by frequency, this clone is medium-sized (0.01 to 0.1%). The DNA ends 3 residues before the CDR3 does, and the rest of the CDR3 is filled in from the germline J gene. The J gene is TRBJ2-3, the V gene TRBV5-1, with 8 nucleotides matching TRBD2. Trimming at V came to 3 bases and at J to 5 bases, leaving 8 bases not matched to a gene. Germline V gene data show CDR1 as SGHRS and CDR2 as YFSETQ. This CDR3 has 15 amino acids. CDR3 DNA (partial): TGCGCCAGCAGCTCTCCGGGACTAGTTGGAGATACG. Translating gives CASSSPGLVGDT. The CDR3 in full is CASSSPGLVGDTQYF.

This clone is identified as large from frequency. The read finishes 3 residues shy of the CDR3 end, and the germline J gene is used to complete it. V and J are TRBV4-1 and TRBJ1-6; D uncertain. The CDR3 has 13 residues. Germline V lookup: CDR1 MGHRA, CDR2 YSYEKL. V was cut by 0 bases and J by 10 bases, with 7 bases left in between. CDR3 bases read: TGCGCCAGCAGCCAAGATCGAGGGTCACCC. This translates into CASSQDRGSP. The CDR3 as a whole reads CASSQDRGSPLHF.

CDR3: CSAHSGNEQFF. The CDR3 DNA, read in part, is TGCAGTGCCCATAGCGGGAATGAG. The V gene is TRBV20-1, the J gene TRBJ2-1, with 7 bases matching TRBD2. The read terminates 3 residues before the CDR3 end, so the remaining end is supplied by the germline J gene. Trimming at V came to 6 bases and at J to 7 bases, leaving 3 bases not matched to a gene. The CDR3 sequence is 11 residues long. The germline V gene encodes CDR1 DFQATT and CDR2 SNEGSKA (reference sequence).

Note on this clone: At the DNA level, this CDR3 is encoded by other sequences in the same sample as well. CDR3 protein: CASSLGGGRVYEQYF. The covered CDR3 bases are TGTGCCAGCAGCTTAGGAGGGGGCCGGGTTTACGAG. The chain carries TRBV7-9 and TRBJ2-7; TRBD1 matches 7 bases. The read ends 3 residues before the CDR3 terminus; that terminus is restored from the germline J gene. After removal of 1 base from V and 4 bases from J, the junction contained 7 bases not matched to a gene. This CDR3 region has 15 residues. Germline CDR1 reads SEHNR; CDR2 reads FQNEAQ (reference sequence).

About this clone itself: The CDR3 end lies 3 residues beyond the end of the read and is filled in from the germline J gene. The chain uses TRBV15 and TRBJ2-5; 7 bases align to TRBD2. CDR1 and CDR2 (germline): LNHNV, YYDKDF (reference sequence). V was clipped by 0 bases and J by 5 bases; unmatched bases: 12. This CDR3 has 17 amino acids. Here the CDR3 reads CATSRDRGGGIGETQYF. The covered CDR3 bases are TGTGCCACCAGCAGAGATCGGGGCGGGGGAATCGGTGAGACC.

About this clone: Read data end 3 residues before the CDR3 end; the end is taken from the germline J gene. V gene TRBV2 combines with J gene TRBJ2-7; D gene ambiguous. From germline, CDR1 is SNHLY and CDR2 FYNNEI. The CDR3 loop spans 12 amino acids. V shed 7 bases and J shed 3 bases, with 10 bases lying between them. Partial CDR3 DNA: TGTGCCAGCACGAGGTCCATCTACGAG. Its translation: CASTRSIYE. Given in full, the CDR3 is CASTRSIYEQYF.

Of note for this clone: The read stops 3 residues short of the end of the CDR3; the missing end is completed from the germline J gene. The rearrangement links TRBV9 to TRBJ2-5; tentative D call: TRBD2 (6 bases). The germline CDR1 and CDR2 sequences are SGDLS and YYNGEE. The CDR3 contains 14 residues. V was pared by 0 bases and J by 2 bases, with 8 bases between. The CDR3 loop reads CASSVGREQETQYF. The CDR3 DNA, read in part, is TGTGCCAGCAGCGTAGGGCGGGAACAAGAGACC.

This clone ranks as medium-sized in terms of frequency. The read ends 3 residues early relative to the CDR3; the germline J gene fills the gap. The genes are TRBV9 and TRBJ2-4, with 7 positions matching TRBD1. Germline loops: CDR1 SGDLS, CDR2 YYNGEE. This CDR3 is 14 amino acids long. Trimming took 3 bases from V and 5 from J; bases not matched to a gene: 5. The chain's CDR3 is CASSARDSENIQYF. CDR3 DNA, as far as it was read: TGTGCCAGCAGCGCAAGGGACAGTGAAAACATT.

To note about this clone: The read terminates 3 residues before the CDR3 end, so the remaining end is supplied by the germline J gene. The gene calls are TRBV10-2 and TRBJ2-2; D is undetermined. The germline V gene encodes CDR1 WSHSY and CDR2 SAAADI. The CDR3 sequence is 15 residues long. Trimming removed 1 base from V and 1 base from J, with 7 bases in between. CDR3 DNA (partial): TGCGCCAGCAGTGAGTATGGCTGGAACACCGGGGAG. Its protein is CASSEYGWNTGE. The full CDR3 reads CASSEYGWNTGELFF.

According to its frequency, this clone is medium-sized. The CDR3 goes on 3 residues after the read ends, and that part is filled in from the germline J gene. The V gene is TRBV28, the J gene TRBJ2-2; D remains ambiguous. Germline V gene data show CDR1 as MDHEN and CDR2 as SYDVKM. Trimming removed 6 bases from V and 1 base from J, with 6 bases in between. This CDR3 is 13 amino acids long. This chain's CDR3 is CASSNRNTGELFF. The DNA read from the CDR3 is TGTGCCAGCAGCAACAGGAACACCGGGGAG. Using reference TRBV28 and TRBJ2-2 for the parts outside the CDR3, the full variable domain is DVKVTQSSRYLVKRTGEKVFLECVQDMDHENMFWYRQDPGLGLRLIYFSYDVKMKEKGDIPEGYSVSREKKERFSLILESASTNQTSMYLCASSNRNTGELFFGEGSRLTVL.

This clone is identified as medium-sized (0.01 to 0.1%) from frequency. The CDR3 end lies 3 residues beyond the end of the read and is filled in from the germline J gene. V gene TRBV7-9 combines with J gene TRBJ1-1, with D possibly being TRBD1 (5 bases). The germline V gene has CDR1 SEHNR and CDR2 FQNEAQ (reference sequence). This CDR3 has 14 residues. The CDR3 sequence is CASSLAVGQGDAFF. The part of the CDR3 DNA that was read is TGTGCCAGCAGCTTAGCGGTAGGGCAGGGTGAC.

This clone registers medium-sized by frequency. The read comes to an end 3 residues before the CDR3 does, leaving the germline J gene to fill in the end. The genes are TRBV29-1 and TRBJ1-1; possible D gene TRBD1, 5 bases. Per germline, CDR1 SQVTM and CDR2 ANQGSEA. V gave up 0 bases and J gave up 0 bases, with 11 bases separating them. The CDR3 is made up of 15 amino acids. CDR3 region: CSVEDLKGLNTEAFF. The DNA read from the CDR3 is TGCAGCGTTGAAGATCTGAAGGGGTTGAACACTGAA.

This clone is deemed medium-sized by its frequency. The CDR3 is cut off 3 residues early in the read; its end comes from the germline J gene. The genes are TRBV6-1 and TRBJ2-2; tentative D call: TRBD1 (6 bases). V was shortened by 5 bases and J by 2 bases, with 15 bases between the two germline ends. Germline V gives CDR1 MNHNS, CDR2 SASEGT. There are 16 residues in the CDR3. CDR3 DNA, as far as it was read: TGTGCCAGCAGTCAAGGGACACTCGATAACACCGGGGAG. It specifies CASSQGTLDNTGE. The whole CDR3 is CASSQGTLDNTGELFF.

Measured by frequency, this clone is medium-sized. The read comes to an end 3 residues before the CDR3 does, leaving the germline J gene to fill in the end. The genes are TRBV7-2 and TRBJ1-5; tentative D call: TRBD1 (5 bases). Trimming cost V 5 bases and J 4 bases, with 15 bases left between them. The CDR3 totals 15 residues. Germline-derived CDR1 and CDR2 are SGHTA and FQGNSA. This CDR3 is CASSDRGATNQPQHF. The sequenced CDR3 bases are TGTGCCAGCAGCGACCGCGGGGCGACGAATCAGCCC.

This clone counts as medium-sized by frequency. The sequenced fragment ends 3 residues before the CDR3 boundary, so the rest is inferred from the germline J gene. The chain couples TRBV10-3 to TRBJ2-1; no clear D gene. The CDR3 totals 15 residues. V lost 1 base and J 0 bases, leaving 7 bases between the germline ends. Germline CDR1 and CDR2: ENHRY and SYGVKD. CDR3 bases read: TGTGCCATCAGTGAGTACATACCCTCCTACAATGAG. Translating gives CAISEYIPSYNE. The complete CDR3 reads CAISEYIPSYNEQFF.

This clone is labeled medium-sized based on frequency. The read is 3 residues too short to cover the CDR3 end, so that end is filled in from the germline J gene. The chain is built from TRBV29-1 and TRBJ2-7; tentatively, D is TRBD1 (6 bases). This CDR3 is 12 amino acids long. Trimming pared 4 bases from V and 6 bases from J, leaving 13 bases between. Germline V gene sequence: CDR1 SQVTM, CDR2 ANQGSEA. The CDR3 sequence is CSVGRGRGEQYF. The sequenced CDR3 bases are TGCAGCGTTGGCAGGGGACGCGGCGAG.

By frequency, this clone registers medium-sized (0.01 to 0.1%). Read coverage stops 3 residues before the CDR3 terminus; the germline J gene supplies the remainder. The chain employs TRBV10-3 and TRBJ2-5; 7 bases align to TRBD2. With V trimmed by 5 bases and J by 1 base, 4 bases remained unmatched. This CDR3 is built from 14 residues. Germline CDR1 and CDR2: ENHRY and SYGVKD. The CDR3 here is CAISTGLIQETQYF. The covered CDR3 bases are TGTGCCATCAGTACGGGACTAATCCAAGAGACC.

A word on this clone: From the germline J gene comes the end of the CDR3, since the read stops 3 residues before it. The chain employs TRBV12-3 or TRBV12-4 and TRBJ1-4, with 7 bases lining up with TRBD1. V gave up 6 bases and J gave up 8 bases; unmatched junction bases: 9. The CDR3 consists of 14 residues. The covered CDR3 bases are TGTGCCAGCAGCAAGGACAGGTTGAGGGAAAAA. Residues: CASSKDRLREK. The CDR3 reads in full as CASSKDRLREKLFF.